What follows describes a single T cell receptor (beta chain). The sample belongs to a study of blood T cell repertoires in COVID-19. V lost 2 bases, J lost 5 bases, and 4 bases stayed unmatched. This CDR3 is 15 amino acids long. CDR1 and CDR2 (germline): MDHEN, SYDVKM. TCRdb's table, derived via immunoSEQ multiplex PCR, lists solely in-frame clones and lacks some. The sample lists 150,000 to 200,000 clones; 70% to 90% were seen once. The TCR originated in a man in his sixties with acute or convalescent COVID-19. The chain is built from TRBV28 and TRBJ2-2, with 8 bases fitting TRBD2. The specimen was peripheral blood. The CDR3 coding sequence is TGTGCCAGCAGTTTAGGTGCTAGCGGGACCGGGGAGCTGTTTTTT. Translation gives CASSLGASGTGELFF.